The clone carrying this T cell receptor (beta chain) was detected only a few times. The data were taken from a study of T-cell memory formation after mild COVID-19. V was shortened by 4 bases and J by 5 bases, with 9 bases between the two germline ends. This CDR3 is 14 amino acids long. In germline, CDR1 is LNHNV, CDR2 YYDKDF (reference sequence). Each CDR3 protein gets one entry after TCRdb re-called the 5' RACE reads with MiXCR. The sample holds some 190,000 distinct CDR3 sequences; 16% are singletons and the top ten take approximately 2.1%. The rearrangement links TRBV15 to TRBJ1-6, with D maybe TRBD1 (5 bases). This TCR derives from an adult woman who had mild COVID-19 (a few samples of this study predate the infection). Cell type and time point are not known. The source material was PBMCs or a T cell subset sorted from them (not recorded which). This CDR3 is CATSTGHHNSPLHF. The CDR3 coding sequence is TGTGCCACCAGCACCGGACATCATAATTCACCCCTCCACTTT.